This TCR beta chain originates from a study of OX40 agonist ivuxolimab in advanced cancers. Here immunoSEQ multiplex PCR was the method, and the copy in TCRdb shows in-frame clones only, minus some. In the table there are tens of thousands of clones, 75% to 90% of which are singletons. The CDR3 has 16 residues. Per germline, CDR1 SGHVS and CDR2 FQNEAQ. Trimming shortened V by 4 bases and J by 5 bases, and 18 bases separated the two germline ends. This TCR came from an adult with an advanced solid tumor such as melanoma, head and neck, liver or kidney cancer. The input for sequencing was CD4+ or CD8+ T cells sorted from blood, taken in a trial of the OX40 agonist ivuxolimab. V usage is TRBV7-8 and J usage is TRBJ1-5, with D possibly TRBD1 on 5 matching bases. The CDR3: CASSSPAGGGYQPQHF. The CDR3 nucleotides read TGTGCCAGCAGCTCCCCGGCGGGGGGGGGATATCAGCCCCAGCATTTT.